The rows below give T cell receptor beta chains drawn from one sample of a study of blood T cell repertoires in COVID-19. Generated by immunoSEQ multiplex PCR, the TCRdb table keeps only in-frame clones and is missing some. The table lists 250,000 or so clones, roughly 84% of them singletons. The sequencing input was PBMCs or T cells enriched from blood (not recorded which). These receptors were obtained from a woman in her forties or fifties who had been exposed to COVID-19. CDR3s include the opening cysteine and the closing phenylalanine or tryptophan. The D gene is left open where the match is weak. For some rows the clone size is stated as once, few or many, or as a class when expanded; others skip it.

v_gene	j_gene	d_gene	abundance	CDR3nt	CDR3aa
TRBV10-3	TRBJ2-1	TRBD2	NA	TGTGCCATCAGCACTAGCGTAGAGCAGTTCTTC	CAISTSVEQFF
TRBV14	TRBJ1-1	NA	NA	TGTGCCAGCAGCCATTTTGTCCAGGCGAACACTGAAGCTTTCTTT	CASSHFVQANTEAFF
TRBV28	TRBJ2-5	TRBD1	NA	TGTGCCAGCAGTAGGGACAGAAGTACACAAGAGACCCAGTACTTC	CASSRDRSTQETQYF
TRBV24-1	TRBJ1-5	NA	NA	TGTGCCTCACAAGGGACTCTCAATCAGCCCCAGCATTTT	CASQGTLNQPQHF
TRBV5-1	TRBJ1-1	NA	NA	TGCGCCAGCAGCCGGGTGCCGAACACTGAAGCTTTCTTT	CASSRVPNTEAFF
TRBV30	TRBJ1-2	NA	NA	TGTGCCTGGAGTGTACCCGGGTTCTATGGCTACACCTTC	CAWSVPGFYGYTF
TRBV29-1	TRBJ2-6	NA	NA	TGCAGCGTTACCCTCGCGGAAGGTGGGGCCAACGTCCTGACTTTC	CSVTLAEGGANVLTF
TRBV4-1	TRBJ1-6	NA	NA	TGCGCCAGCAGCCAAGTCCCACAGGACTCCTATAATTCACCCCTCCACTTT	CASSQVPQDSYNSPLHF
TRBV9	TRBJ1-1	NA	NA	TGTGCCAGCAGCGTAGCTCCAAGGGGCACTGAAGCTTTCTTT	CASSVAPRGTEAFF
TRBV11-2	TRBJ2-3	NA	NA	TGTGCCAGCAGCTTATCCCGGGGGAAGGCAGATACGCAGTATTTT	CASSLSRGKADTQYF
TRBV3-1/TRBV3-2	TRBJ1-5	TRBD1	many	TGTGCCAGCAGCCTGCAGGGGGTAGGGCAGCCCCAGCATTTT	CASSLQGVGQPQHF
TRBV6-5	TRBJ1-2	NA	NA	TGTGCCAGCAGTTACTCAAGGGGGTTGACTAACTATGGCTACACCTTC	CASSYSRGLTNYGYTF
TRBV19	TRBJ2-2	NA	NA	TGTGCCAGTAGTATAGTGGGCCCTGGAGGCGGGGAGCTGTTTTTT	CASSIVGPGGGELFF
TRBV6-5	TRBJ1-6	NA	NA	TGTGCCAGCAGCCCAAAATCGGGGTCACCCCTCCACTTT	CASSPKSGSPLHF
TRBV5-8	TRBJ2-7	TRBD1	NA	TGTGCCAGCAGCCTACCGGGCCCCGGGACAGGGACCTACGAGCAGTACTTC	CASSLPGPGTGTYEQYF
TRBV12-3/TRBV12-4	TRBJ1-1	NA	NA	TGTGCCAGCAGCCCAGGACATACTGAAGCTTTCTTT	CASSPGHTEAFF
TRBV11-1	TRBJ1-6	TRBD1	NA	TGTGCCAGCAGCGCCCTTGGACAGGGGAAATCACCCCTCCACTTT	CASSALGQGKSPLHF